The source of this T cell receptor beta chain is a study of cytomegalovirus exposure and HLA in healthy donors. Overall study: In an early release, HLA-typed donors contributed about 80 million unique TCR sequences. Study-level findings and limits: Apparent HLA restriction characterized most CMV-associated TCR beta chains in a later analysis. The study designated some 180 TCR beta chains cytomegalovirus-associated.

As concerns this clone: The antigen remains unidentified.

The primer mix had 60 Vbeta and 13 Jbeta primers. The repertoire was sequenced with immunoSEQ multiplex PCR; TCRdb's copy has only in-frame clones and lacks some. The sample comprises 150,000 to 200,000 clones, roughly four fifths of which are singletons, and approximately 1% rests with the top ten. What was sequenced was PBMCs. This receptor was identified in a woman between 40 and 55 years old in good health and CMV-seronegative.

This CDR3 is CASSVGTSATYEQYF. The CDR3 bases are TGTGCCAGCAGCGTAGGGACTAGCGCGACCTACGAGCAGTACTTC. The chain recombines TRBV9 with TRBJ2-7; 9 bases align to TRBD2. Trimming removed 0 bases from V and 2 bases from J; junction bases left unmatched: 3. The V gene's germline CDR1 is SGDLS and CDR2 YYNGEE. The CDR3 loop spans 15 amino acids.